The 27 T cell receptor beta chains given below trace back to one sample, sequenced in a study of Graves' ophthalmopathy and Graves' hyperthyroidism. The authors amplified TCR beta CDR3 regions, and they did so from RNA transcripts for repertoire sequencing. Investigators did first-round RT-PCR with HTBI primers, then second-round multiplex PCR. From the multiplex PCR reads, TCRdb called clonotypes with MiXCR, one entry per CDR3 protein. The table has about 700,000 distinct CDR3 sequences, roughly 40% seen once. Sequenced input: peripheral blood. The receptors here all came from an adult man with Graves' ophthalmopathy.

This clonotype has a count of ten or more. The rearrangement joins TRBV2 to TRBJ2-7; no clear D gene. The V end lost 1 base, the J end lost 10 bases, and 5 bases lay between the germline ends. Per the germline V gene, CDR1 is SNHLY and CDR2 is FYNNEI. This CDR3 has 10 amino acids. The CDR3 sequence: CASSEVAQYF. CDR3 in DNA: TGTGCCAGCAGTGAAGTAGCTCAGTACTTC.

This clonotype was seen repeatedly, ten times or more. The V and J genes are TRBV19 and TRBJ1-2, with 7 nucleotides matching TRBD1. V lost 3 bases and J lost 8; bases outside the gene matches: 6. CDR1 is LNHDA, CDR2 SQIVND, per germline (reference sequence). The CDR3 is made up of 13 amino acids. Here the CDR3 reads CASSMGRGNGYTF. CDR3 nucleotide sequence: TGTGCCAGTAGTATGGGCAGGGGGAACGGCTACACCTTC. Complete variable domain (other parts from reference TRBV19 and TRBJ1-2): DGGITQSPKYLFRKEGQNVTLSCEQNLNHDAMYWYRQDPGQGLRLIYYSQIVNDFQKGDIAEGYSVSREKKESFPLTVTSAQKNPTAFYLCASSMGRGNGYTFGSGTRLTVV.

This clonotype has only one observation. One end of the junction does not line up with germline, which may come from a read error. The chain carries TRBV7-6 and TRBJ2-5, with TRBD2 identical over 11 bases. CDR3 length: 17 residues. The V gene's germline CDR1 is SGHVS and CDR2 FNYEAQ. The CDR3 reads CASSQDWASGRRGTQYF. The CDR3 DNA is TGCGCCAGCAGCCAAGATTGGGCTAGCGGGAGGAGGGGGACCCAGTACTTC.

There are many counts of this clonotype. The chain carries TRBV7-9 and TRBJ1-5; D is uncertain. This CDR3 spans 13 amino acids. In germline, CDR1 is SEHNR, CDR2 FQNEAQ (reference sequence). V was clipped by 5 bases and J by 7 bases, with 12 bases between them. The DNA for the CDR3 is TGTGCCAGCAGCCAAGATGAGGGACAGCCCCAGCATTTT. Protein: CASSQDEGQPQHF.

This clonotype was recorded at least ten times. This chain joins TRBV3-1 and TRBJ1-1; the D gene is possibly TRBD1 (5 bases). The germline V gene encodes CDR1 LGHDT and CDR2 YNNKEL (reference sequence). The length of the CDR3 is 12 residues. Trimming took 0 bases from V and 11 from J, leaving 10 bases between them. CDR3 loop: CASSQDQRDAFF. The DNA for the CDR3 is TGTGCCAGCAGCCAAGATCAAAGGGACGCTTTCTTT.

This clonotype was observed many times. This rearrangement joins TRBV29-1 to TRBJ1-1, with D hard to call. The CDR3 consists of 13 residues. V was cut by 2 bases and J by 5 bases, with 12 bases left in between. CDR1 is SQVTM and CDR2 is ANQGSEA in the germline V gene. CDR3 sequence reads: CSVEWPGSTEAFF. CDR3 nucleotide sequence: TGCAGCGTTGAATGGCCGGGGTCGACTGAAGCTTTCTTT.

The chain combines TRBV25-1 with TRBJ1-2; D is ambiguous. The germline gives CDR1 MGHDK, CDR2 SYGVNS. This CDR3 has 13 amino acids. Between the trimmed V and J ends, which lost 6 bases and 4 bases, there was a span of 12 bases. The chain's CDR3 is CASSDRVGYGYTF. CDR3 sequence (DNA): TGTGCCAGCAGCGATCGAGTTGGCTATGGCTACACCTTC.

V and J are TRBV9 and TRBJ2-5; 11 bases are a match to TRBD2. There are 15 residues in the CDR3. Germline V gene sequence: CDR1 SGDLS, CDR2 YYNGEE. The junction had 2 bases not matched to a gene; V was cut back by 4 bases and J by 0 bases. CDR3 in DNA: TGTGCCAGCAGCAATAGCGGGGGGGACCAAGAGACCCAGTACTTC. Translated: CASSNSGGDQETQYF.

Worth noting for this clonotype: At one of its ends the junction is not consistent with the germline gene, which may arise from a read error. J is TRBJ1-5 and V is TRBV12-3 or TRBV12-4; 9 positions match TRBD1. This CDR3 spans 15 amino acids. This chain's CDR3 is CTSSLTRTGDQPQHF. CDR3 DNA: TGTACCAGCAGTTTAACTCGGACAGGGGATCAGCCCCAGCATTTT.

The rearrangement links TRBV20-1 to TRBJ1-2, with D tentatively TRBD1 (5 bases). The CDR3 covers 13 residues. The germline CDR1 and CDR2 sequences are DFQATT and SNEGSKA (reference sequence). With 4 bases removed from V and 2 bases from J, the gap between germline ends came to 11 bases. CDR3 residues: CSAKGAGNYGYTF. CDR3 sequence (DNA): TGCAGTGCTAAAGGGGCGGGGAACTATGGCTACACCTTC.

In the case of this clonotype: Germline and junction disagree at one end, which may indicate a read error. CDR3 protein: CASSYLDGRYSNQPQHF. DNA of the CDR3: TGTGCCAGCAGTTACCTCGATGGGCGTTATAGCAATCAGCCCCAGCATTTT. The chain links TRBV24-1 to TRBJ1-5; no reliable D call. Germline V gene sequence: CDR1 KGHDR, CDR2 SFDVKD. The CDR3 contains 17 residues.

The CDR3 is CASSFGGAEKLFF. The CDR3 DNA sequence: TGTGCCAGCAGCTTTGGGGGGGCTGAAAAACTGTTTTTT. The gene calls are TRBV7-8 and TRBJ1-4; tentative D call: TRBD1 (6 bases). The CDR3 covers 13 residues. Germline V gives CDR1 SGHVS, CDR2 FQNEAQ. The germline V and J ends were trimmed by 3 bases and 7 bases, with 9 bases remaining between them.

V usage is TRBV5-4 and J usage is TRBJ1-4; the match to TRBD1 covers 10 bases. The CDR3 has 15 amino acids. With 4 bases clipped from V and 5 bases from J, the junction kept 5 bases outside the gene matches. The V gene's germline CDR1 is SGHNT and CDR2 YYREEE (reference sequence). The CDR3 here is CASSVDRGMNEKLFF. DNA of the CDR3: TGTGCCAGCAGCGTGGACAGGGGGATGAATGAAAAACTGTTTTTT.

This chain connects TRBV7-9 to TRBJ2-3; D gene ambiguous. Looked up from germline, CDR1 is SEHNR and CDR2 is FQNEAQ (reference sequence). Trimming removed 8 bases from V and 4 bases from J, with 10 bases in between. This CDR3 is built from 12 residues. CDR3 bases: TGTGCCAGCGGGCTCCTCCCAGATACGCAGTATTTT. Its translation: CASGLLPDTQYF.

In its sample, this clonotype was seen a few times. V and J are TRBV6-1 and TRBJ2-7; TRBD1 matches at 8 bases. The germline V gene has CDR1 MNHNS and CDR2 SASEGT. The CDR3 sequence is 13 residues long. J gave up 6 bases and V 8 bases, and 9 bases lay outside the gene matches. CDR3 residues: CASSPSGGAEQYF. The CDR3 bases are TGTGCCAGCTCACCCTCAGGGGGCGCCGAGCAGTACTTC.

The rearrangement links TRBV2 to TRBJ1-2; D may be TRBD1 (6 bases). CDR1 is SNHLY and CDR2 is FYNNEI in the germline V gene. Trimming took 8 bases from V and 8 from J, leaving 15 bases between them. This CDR3 contains 12 residues. The CDR3 coding sequence is TGTGCCAGCTTGCAGGGGATAGGAGGCTACACCTTC. This translates into CASLQGIGGYTF.

V gene TRBV2 combines with J gene TRBJ2-7; perhaps TRBD2 as D (5 bases). This CDR3 contains 14 residues. V lost 5 bases and J lost 0, with 11 bases in between. The V gene's germline CDR1 is SNHLY and CDR2 FYNNEI. This CDR3 reads CASSYVRDSYEQYF. The CDR3, as DNA: TGTGCCAGCAGTTATGTGAGGGACTCCTACGAGCAGTACTTC.

A note on this clonotype: One junction end does not reproduce the germline sequence, and a read error may be involved. The V gene is TRBV10-3, the J gene TRBJ2-7; no definite D call. Germline CDR1 reads ENHRY; CDR2 reads SYGVKD. This CDR3 contains 15 residues. CDR3 nucleotides: TGTGCCAGCAGTTCCCCCAGGTCCAGCCCCTACGAGCAGTACTTC. This translates into CASSSPRSSPYEQYF.

This clonotype was picked up a small number of times. This may be a read error: a much more frequent sequence differs by one nucleotide. The J gene is TRBJ2-5, the V gene TRBV7-2; no definite D call. V shed 5 bases and J shed 6 bases, with 19 bases lying between them. The CDR3 is made up of 15 amino acids. CDR1 and CDR2 (germline): SGHTA, FQGNSA. This CDR3 is CASSPLSSWLKTQYF. The CDR3 nucleotides are TGTGCCAGCAGCCCCCTGAGTAGTTGGCTGAAGACCCAGTACTTC.

The rearrangement uses TRBV7-9 and TRBJ1-1; 8 bases are a match to TRBD1. From germline, CDR1 is SEHNR and CDR2 FQNEAQ (reference sequence). Trimming removed 5 bases from V and 0 bases from J; junction bases left unmatched: 8. The CDR3 has 16 amino acids. The CDR3 reads CASSPGTGRLNTEAFF. DNA for the CDR3: TGTGCCAGCAGCCCCGGGACAGGCCGACTGAACACTGAAGCTTTCTTT.

The genes are TRBV20-1 and TRBJ1-3; possibly TRBD1 for D (6 bases). CDR1 and CDR2 from the germline V gene are DFQATT and SNEGSKA (reference sequence). This CDR3 has 15 residues. The ends were cut back, 6 bases at V and 0 bases at J, with 15 bases in the middle. The CDR3 sequence: CSAREQGGSGNTIYF. CDR3 bases: TGCAGTGCGCGTGAACAGGGAGGCTCTGGAAACACCATATATTTT.

The table lists this clonotype with a few counts. The chain employs TRBV6-5 and TRBJ2-7; the match to TRBD1 covers 12 bases. The CDR3 is made up of 15 amino acids. After removal of 7 bases from V and 5 bases from J, the junction contained 9 bases not matched to a gene. Germline values: CDR1 MNHEY, CDR2 SVGAGI. CDR3 coding DNA: TGTGCCAGCAAATACGGGACAGGGGGCCGTAACGAGCAGTACTTC. Its translation: CASKYGTGGRNEQYF.

This clonotype was counted many times. The chain uses TRBV2 and TRBJ2-7; 8 positions match TRBD1. Trimming cost V 6 bases and J 6 bases; bases outside gene matches: 10. Germline values: CDR1 SNHLY, CDR2 FYNNEI. CDR3 length: 14 amino acids. CDR3 in amino acids: CASSLGQGRVEQYF. CDR3 in DNA: TGTGCCAGCAGCCTTGGACAGGGTAGAGTCGAGCAGTACTTC.

The V and J genes are TRBV5-8 and TRBJ2-5; possible D gene TRBD2, 5 bases. CDR1 and CDR2 from the germline V gene are SGHTS and YDEGEE. The CDR3 sequence is 14 residues long. The V and J ends lost 0 bases and 7 bases respectively, with 13 bases between them. CDR3 nucleotide sequence: TGTGCCAGCAGCTTGGAGGTAGCGCCAGGGACCCAGTACTTC. Residues: CASSLEVAPGTQYF.

DNA for the CDR3: TGTGCCAGCAGCGGGTTTGGAGGCTACACCTTC. Its translation is CASSGFGGYTF. V gene TRBV9 combines with J gene TRBJ1-2; D not certain. The CDR3 runs to 11 residues. Trimming stripped 3 bases from V and 8 bases from J, with 8 bases between. Germline lookup yields CDR1 SGDLS and CDR2 YYNGEE.

This clonotype came up a few times. A much larger clone is a single base away; this may be a read error. The J gene is TRBJ2-7, the V gene TRBV9, with 7 bases lining up with TRBD1. Germline CDR1 and CDR2: SGDLS and YYNGEE. The CDR3 is 14 residues long. V lost 0 bases and J lost 2; bases outside the gene matches: 2. The DNA for the CDR3 is TGTGCCAGCAGCGTAGGACAGGGTCCCTACGAGCAGTACTTC. It translates to CASSVGQGPYEQYF.

The chain uses TRBV20-1 and TRBJ1-2, with no clear D. CDR1 and CDR2 from the germline V gene are DFQATT and SNEGSKA (reference sequence). Trimming took 5 bases from V and 5 from J, leaving 15 bases between them. This CDR3 contains 13 residues. In DNA form, the CDR3 reads TGCAGTGCTGAAAACGGGCCTCGGTATGGCTACACCTTC. It codes for CSAENGPRYGYTF.